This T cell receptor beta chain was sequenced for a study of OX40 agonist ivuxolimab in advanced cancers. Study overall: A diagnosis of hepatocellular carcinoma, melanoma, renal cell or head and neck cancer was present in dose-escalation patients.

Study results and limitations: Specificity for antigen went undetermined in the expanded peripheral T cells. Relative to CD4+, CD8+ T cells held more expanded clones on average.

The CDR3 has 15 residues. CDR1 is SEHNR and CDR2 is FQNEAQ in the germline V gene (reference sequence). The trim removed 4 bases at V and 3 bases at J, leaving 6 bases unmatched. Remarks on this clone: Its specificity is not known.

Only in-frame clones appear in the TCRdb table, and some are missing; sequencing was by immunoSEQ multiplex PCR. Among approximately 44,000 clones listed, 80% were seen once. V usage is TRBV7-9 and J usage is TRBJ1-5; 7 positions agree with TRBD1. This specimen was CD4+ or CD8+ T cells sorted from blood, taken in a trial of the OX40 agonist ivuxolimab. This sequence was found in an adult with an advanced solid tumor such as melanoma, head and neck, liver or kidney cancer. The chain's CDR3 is CASSSPGTDNQPQHF. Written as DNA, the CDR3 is TGTGCCAGCAGCTCCCCCGGGACAGACAATCAGCCCCAGCATTTT.